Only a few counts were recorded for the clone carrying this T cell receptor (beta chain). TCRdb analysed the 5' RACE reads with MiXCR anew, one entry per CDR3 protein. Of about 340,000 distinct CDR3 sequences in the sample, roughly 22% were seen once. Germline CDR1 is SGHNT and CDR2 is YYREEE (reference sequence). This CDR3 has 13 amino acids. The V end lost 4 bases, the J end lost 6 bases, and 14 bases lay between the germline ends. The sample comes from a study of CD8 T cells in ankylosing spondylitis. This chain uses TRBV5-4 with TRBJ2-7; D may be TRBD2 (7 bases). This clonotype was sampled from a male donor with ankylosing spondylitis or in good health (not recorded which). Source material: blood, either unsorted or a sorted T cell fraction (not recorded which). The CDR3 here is CASSRKGGAEQYF. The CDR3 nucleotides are TGTGCCAGCAGCCGAAAGGGGGGGGCCGAGCAGTACTTC.